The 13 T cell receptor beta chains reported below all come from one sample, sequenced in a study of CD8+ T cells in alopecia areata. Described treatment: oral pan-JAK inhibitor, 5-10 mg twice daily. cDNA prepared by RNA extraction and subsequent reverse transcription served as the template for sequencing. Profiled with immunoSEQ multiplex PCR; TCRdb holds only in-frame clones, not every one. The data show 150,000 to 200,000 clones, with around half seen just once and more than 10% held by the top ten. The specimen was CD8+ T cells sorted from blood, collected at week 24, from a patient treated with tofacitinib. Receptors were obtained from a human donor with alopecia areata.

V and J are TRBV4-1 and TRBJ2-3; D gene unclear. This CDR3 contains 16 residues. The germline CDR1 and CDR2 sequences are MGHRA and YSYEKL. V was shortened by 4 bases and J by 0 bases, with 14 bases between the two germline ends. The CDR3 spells CASSRKDPTSTDTQYF. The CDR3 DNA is TGCGCCAGCAGCCGAAAGGACCCTACTAGCACAGATACGCAGTATTTT.

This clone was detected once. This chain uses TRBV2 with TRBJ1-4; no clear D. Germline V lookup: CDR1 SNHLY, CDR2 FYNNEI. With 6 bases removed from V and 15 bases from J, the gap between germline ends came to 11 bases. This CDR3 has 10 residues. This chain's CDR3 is CASRGRLVFF. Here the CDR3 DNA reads TGTGCCAGCAGGGGTCGGTTGGTGTTTTTT.

The CDR3 sequence: CASSFGGVADTQYF. The CDR3, as DNA: TGTGCCAGCAGCTTCGGGGGGGTTGCAGATACGCAGTATTTT. The J gene is TRBJ2-3, the V gene TRBV7-2, with TRBD2 matching 8 bases. The CDR3 is made up of 14 amino acids. CDR1 and CDR2 from the germline V gene are SGHTA and FQGNSA. V lost 3 bases and J lost 4; bases outside the gene matches: 3.

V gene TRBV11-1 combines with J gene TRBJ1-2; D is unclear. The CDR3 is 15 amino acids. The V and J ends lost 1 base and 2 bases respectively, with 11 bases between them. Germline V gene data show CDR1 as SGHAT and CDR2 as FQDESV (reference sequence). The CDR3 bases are TGTGCCAGCAGCTTAGGCGGACTCACGAACTATGGCTACACCTTC. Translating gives CASSLGGLTNYGYTF.

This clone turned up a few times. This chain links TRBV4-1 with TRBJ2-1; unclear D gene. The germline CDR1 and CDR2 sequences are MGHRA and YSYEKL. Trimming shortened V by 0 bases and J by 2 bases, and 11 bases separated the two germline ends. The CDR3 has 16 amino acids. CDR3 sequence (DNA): TGCGCCAGCAGCCAAGAAGGTCCGCCGGCCTACAATGAGCAGTTCTTC. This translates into CASSQEGPPAYNEQFF.

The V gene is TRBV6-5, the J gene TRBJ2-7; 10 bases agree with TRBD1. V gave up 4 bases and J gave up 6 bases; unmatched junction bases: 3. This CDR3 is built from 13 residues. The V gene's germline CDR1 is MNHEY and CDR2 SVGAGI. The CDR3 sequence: CASSSDRGAEQYF. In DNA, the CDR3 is TGTGCCAGCAGTTCGGACAGGGGGGCCGAGCAGTACTTC.

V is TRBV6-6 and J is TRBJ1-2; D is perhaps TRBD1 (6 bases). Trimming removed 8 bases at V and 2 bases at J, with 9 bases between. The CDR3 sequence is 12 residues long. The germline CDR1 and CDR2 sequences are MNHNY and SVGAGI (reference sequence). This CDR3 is CASGGENYGYTF. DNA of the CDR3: TGTGCCAGCGGGGGCGAGAACTATGGCTACACCTTC.

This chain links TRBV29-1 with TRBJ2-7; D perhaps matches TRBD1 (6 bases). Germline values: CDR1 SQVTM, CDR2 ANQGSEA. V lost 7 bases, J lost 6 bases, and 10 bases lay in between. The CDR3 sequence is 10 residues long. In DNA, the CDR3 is TGCAGCGCCACAGGGTCCGAGCAGTACTTC. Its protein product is CSATGSEQYF.

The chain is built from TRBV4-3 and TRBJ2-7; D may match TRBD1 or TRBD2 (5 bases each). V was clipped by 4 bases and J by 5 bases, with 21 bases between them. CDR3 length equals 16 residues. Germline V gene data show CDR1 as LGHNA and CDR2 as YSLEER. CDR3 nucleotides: TGCGCCAGCAGCCCAAGAGGGGTCGGCGATTCGGACGAGCAGTACTTC. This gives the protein CASSPRGVGDSDEQYF.

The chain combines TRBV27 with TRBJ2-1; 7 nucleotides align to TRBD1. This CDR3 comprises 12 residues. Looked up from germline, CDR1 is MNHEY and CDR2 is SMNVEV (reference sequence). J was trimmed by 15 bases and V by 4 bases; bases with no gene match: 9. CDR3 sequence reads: CASSSRTGFLFF. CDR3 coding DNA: TGTGCCAGCAGTTCCCGGACAGGTTTTTTGTTCTTC.

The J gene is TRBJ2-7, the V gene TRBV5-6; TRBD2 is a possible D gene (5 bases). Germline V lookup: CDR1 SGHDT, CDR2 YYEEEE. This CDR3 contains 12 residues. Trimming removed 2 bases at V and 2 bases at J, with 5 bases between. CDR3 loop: CASSFGTYEQYF. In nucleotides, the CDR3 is TGTGCCAGCAGCTTCGGGACCTACGAGCAGTACTTC.

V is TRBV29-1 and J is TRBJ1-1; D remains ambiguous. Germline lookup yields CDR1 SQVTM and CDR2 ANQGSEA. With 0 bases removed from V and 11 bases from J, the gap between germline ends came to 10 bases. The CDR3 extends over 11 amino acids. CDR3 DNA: TGCAGCGTTGAAGACCGAGGGTGGGCTTTCTTT. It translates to CSVEDRGWAFF.

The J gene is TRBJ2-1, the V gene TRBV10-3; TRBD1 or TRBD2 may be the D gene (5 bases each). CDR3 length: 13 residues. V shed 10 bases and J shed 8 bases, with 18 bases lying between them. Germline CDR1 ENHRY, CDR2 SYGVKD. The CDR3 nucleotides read TGTGCCACCACTCCCCGGGGCTGGGATGAGCAGTTCTTC. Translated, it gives CATTPRGWDEQFF.